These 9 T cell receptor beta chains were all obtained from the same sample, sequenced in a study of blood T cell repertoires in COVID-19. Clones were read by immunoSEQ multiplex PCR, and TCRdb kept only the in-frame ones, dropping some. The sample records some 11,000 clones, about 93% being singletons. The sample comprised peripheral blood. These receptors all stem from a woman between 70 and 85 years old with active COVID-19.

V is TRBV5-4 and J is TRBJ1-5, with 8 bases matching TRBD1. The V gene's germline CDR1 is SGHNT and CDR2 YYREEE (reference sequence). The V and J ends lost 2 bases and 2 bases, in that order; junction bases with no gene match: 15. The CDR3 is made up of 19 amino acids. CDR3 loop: CASSFPPGQGDFGNQPQHF. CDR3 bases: TGTGCCAGCAGCTTTCCCCCAGGACAGGGTGATTTTGGCAATCAGCCCCAGCATTTT.

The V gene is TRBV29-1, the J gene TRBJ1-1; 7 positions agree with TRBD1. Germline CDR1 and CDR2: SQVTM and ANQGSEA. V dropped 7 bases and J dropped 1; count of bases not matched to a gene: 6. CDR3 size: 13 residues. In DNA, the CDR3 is TGCAGCGCATCGACAGGGCGGAACACTGAAGCTTTCTTT. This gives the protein CSASTGRNTEAFF.

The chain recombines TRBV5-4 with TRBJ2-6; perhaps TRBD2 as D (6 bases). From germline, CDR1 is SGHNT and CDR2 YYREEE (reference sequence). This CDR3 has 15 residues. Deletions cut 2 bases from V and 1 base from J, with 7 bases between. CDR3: CASSLGGSGANVLTF. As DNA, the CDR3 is TGTGCCAGCAGCTTAGGAGGGTCTGGGGCCAACGTCCTGACTTTC.

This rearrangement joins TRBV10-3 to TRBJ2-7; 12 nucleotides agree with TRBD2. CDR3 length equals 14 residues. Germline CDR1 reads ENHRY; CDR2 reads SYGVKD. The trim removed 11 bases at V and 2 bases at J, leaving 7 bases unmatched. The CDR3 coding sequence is TGTGCCGCCCAGGGACTAGCGGGTCCCTACGAGCAGTACTTC. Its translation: CAAQGLAGPYEQYF.

The CDR3 spells CASSQVDSGSSGGELFF. In DNA, the CDR3 is TGTGCCAGCAGCCAAGTTGATAGCGGGAGTTCGGGCGGGGAGCTGTTTTTT. V gene TRBV4-2 combines with J gene TRBJ2-2; 9 bases line up with TRBD2. J lost 7 bases, V lost 1 base, and 10 bases had no gene match. CDR3 size: 17 residues. CDR1 is LGHNA, CDR2 YNFKEQ, per germline.

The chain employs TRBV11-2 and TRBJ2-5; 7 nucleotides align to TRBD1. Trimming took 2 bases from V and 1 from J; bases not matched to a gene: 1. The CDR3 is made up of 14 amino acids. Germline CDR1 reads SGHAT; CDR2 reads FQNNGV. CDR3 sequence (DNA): TGTGCCAGCAGCTTACGGACAGGCCAAGAGACCCAGTACTTC. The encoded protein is CASSLRTGQETQYF.

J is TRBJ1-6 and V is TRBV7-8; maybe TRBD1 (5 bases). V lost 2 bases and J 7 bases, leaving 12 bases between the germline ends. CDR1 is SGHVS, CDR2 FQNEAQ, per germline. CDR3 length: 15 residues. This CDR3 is CASSLLQGRNSPLHF. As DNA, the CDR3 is TGTGCCAGCAGCTTACTTCAGGGTCGGAATTCACCCCTCCACTTT.

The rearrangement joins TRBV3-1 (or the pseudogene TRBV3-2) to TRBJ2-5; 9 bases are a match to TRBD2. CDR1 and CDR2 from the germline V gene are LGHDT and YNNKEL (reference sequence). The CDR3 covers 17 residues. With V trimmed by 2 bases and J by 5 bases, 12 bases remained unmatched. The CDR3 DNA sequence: TGTGCCAGCAGCCAATCTAGCGGGGCCCTCAGGGGTGAGACCCAGTACTTC. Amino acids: CASSQSSGALRGETQYF.

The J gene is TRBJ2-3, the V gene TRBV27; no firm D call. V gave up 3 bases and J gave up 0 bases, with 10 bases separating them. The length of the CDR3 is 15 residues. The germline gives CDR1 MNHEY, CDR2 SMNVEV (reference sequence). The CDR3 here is CASSLLTSSTDTQYF. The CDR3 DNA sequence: TGTGCCAGCAGTTTGCTTACTTCTAGCACAGATACGCAGTATTTT.